These 29 T cell receptor beta chains were all obtained from the same sample, sequenced in a study of blood T cell repertoires in COVID-19 (dated by TCRdb to about 2020). The library was prepared using the immunoSEQ multiplex PCR assay. In its TCRdb copy, this immuneACCESS table keeps in-frame sequences only and misses some clones. Where compared with another copy, unresolved V genes explain less than half of these, and the others have no known cause. This sample lists 160,000 or so clones; around 80% were detected once. The ten largest clones take up 4.5% to 7.5% of the sample. Sequenced input: PBMCs or T cells enriched from blood (not recorded which). These receptors were taken from a man between 35 and 55 years old who had recovered from COVID-19.

For the CDR3, the DNA is TGTGCCAGCAGCCACAGGGTCGGGGGGAGTGGCTACACCTTC. It is translated as CASSHRVGGSGYTF. The gene calls are TRBV6-5 and TRBJ1-2, with D tentatively TRBD1 (6 bases). Trimming removed 6 bases from V and 7 bases from J, with 18 bases in between. CDR1 and CDR2 from the germline V gene are MNHEY and SVGAGI. The CDR3 covers 14 residues.

The chain joins TRBV12-5 to TRBJ2-5, with 9 bases fitting TRBD1. V was clipped by 8 bases and J by 1 base; unmatched bases: 5. Germline CDR1 and CDR2: LGHNT and FRNRAP. CDR3 length equals 14 residues. This chain's CDR3 is CASRRQGVQETQYF. CDR3 DNA: TGTGCTAGTAGGAGACAGGGGGTCCAAGAGACCCAGTACTTC.

The chain links TRBV18 to TRBJ1-2; possibly TRBD1 for D (5 bases). V was trimmed by 8 bases and J by 5 bases, leaving 15 bases between them. Germline CDR1 is KGHSH and CDR2 is LQKENI. This CDR3 contains 13 residues. The CDR3 bases are TGTGCCAGCACCTCGGACAAGGCGTATGGCTACACCTTC. This gives the protein CASTSDKAYGYTF.

The table lists this clone with a few counts. For the CDR3, the DNA is TGCGCCAGCAGCTTGTCCCTCCGGGGGAACACTGAAGCTTTCTTT. Residues: CASSLSLRGNTEAFF. The chain is built from TRBV5-1 and TRBJ1-1; no clear D gene. This CDR3 has 15 residues. Germline V gene data show CDR1 as SGHRS and CDR2 as YFSETQ. Trimming removed 1 base at V and 1 base at J, with 11 bases between.

This clone was detected only once. Here the CDR3 reads CASTGFNSPLHF. CDR3 nucleotides: TGTGCCTCGACAGGGTTCAATTCACCCCTCCACTTT. The chain is built from TRBV7-8 and TRBJ1-6, with 7 bases fitting TRBD1. Trimming cost V 11 bases and J 7 bases; bases outside gene matches: 5. Germline CDR1 reads SGHVS; CDR2 reads FQNEAQ. CDR3 length equals 12 residues.

The chain has TRBV5-1 and TRBJ1-2; D might be TRBD1 (5 bases). Trimming took off 5 bases at V and 7 bases at J, with 18 bases between the two ends. Per germline, CDR1 SGHRS and CDR2 YFSETQ. The CDR3 runs to 14 residues. CDR3 DNA: TGCGCCAGCAGTCCACCGGGGGACCGAAGTGGCTACACCTTC. Translated, it gives CASSPPGDRSGYTF. Filled out from reference TRBV5-1 and TRBJ1-2, the complete variable domain reads KAGVTQTPRYLIKTRGQQVTLSCSPISGHRSVSWYQQTPGQGLQFLFEYFSETQRNKGNFPGRFSGRQFSNSRSEMNVSTLELGDSALYLCASSPPGDRSGYTFGSGTRLTVV.

This clone was recorded a few times. The V call is TRBV2, the J call TRBJ1-2; D remains ambiguous. V dropped 2 bases and J dropped 4 bases, with 14 bases sitting between them. This CDR3 contains 15 residues. Germline V gives CDR1 SNHLY, CDR2 FYNNEI. Here the CDR3 reads CASSENRGDPYGYTF. In DNA, the CDR3 is TGTGCCAGCAGTGAAAATCGGGGAGACCCCTATGGCTACACCTTC.

The CDR3 loop reads CASSYWAQETQYF. CDR3 coding DNA: TGTGCCAGCAGTTATTGGGCCCAAGAGACCCAGTACTTC. This chain connects TRBV6-2 or TRBV6-3 to TRBJ2-5; D is unresolved. With 3 bases removed from V and 1 base from J, the gap between germline ends came to 6 bases. This CDR3 spans 13 amino acids. Germline assignment: CDR1 MNHEY and CDR2 SVGEGT.

V and J are TRBV11-2 and TRBJ2-2, with 12 bases matching TRBD2. Germline V gives CDR1 SGHAT, CDR2 FQNNGV. This CDR3 is built from 15 residues. J gave up 6 bases and V 5 bases, and 4 bases lay outside the gene matches. Here the CDR3 reads CASSPGLAGAGELFF. The CDR3 coding sequence is TGTGCCAGCAGCCCGGGACTAGCGGGCGCCGGGGAGCTGTTTTTT.

The chain carries TRBV6-1 and TRBJ1-2; perhaps TRBD1 as D (6 bases). The V end was cut by 2 bases, the J end by 4 bases, with 14 bases between. Germline V CDR1 and CDR2: MNHNS, SASEGT. The CDR3 totals 15 residues. CDR3 region: CASSENRGGGYGYTF. The CDR3 DNA sequence: TGTGCCAGCAGTGAAAATAGGGGGGGAGGCTATGGCTACACCTTC.

The V and J genes are TRBV18 and TRBJ2-1, with 10 bases matching TRBD2. Germline values: CDR1 KGHSH, CDR2 LQKENI. After removal of 0 bases from V and 6 bases from J, the junction contained 5 bases not matched to a gene. The CDR3 loop spans 16 amino acids. The CDR3, as DNA: TGTGCCAGCTCACCACCTACGATAGCGGGGGGCAATGAGCAGTTCTTC. The encoded protein is CASSPPTIAGGNEQFF.

The rearrangement links TRBV27 to TRBJ2-4, with D perhaps matching TRBD1 (6 bases). This CDR3 spans 12 amino acids. Trimming removed 8 bases from V and 4 bases from J, with 9 bases in between. Germline loops: CDR1 MNHEY, CDR2 SMNVEV (reference sequence). The CDR3 here is CASGTTKNIQYF. Here the CDR3 DNA reads TGTGCCAGCGGGACAACGAAAAACATTCAGTACTTC.

This sequence joins TRBV3-1 (or the pseudogene TRBV3-2) and TRBJ2-1; TRBD2 is a possible D gene (5 bases). Trimming stripped 0 bases from V and 9 bases from J, with 12 bases between. CDR3 length equals 14 residues. Germline V CDR1 and CDR2: LGHDT, YNNKEL (reference sequence). CDR3 amino acids: CASSQDHEAGEQFF. The CDR3 DNA sequence: TGTGCCAGCAGCCAAGATCACGAGGCGGGTGAGCAGTTCTTC.

The rearrangement uses TRBV5-1 and TRBJ2-2; D ambiguous. V lost 4 bases to trimming and J lost 6 bases, with 16 bases between them. The CDR3 spans 15 residues. Germline V CDR1 and CDR2: SGHRS, YFSETQ. The CDR3 here is CASSPTPYQAGELFF. CDR3 in DNA: TGCGCCAGCAGCCCCACCCCTTATCAGGCCGGGGAGCTGTTTTTT.

There are a few counts of this clone. CDR3 coding DNA: TGTGCCAGCAGCCACACTAGCGGGGGGGCCAGAAATGAGCAGTTCTTC. Translated, it gives CASSHTSGGARNEQFF. This chain connects TRBV3-1 (or the pseudogene TRBV3-2) to TRBJ2-1, with 13 bases matching TRBD2. Germline V CDR1 and CDR2: LGHDT, YNNKEL (reference sequence). This CDR3 region has 16 residues. V shed 3 bases, J shed 7 bases, and the junction held 6 bases outside the gene matches.

The chain has TRBV7-9 and TRBJ1-4; perhaps TRBD1 as D (6 bases). Per germline, CDR1 SEHNR and CDR2 FQNEAQ (reference sequence). This CDR3 is 13 amino acids long. V lost 5 bases, J lost 5 bases, and 9 bases lay in between. The CDR3 DNA is TGTGCCAGCAGCCCCCAGGGGAATGAAAAACTGTTTTTT. The encoded protein is CASSPQGNEKLFF.

J is TRBJ1-5 and V is TRBV2, with D perhaps TRBD1 (5 bases). Germline CDR1 SNHLY, CDR2 FYNNEI. This CDR3 is built from 13 residues. The V end was cut by 9 bases, the J end by 1 base, with 10 bases between. The chain's CDR3 is CASGQGSNQPQHF. The CDR3, as DNA: TGTGCCAGTGGGCAGGGCAGCAATCAGCCCCAGCATTTT. Based on the CDR3 plus reference TRBV2 and TRBJ1-5, the full variable domain is EPEVTQTPSHQVTQMGQEVILRCVPISNHLYFYWYRQILGQKVEFLVSFYNNEISEKSEIFDDQFSVERPDGSNFTLKIRSTKLEDSAMYFCASGQGSNQPQHFGDGTRLSIL.

This clone was seen a handful of times. The V call is TRBV13, the J call TRBJ2-2; D ambiguous. The CDR3 totals 14 residues. Trimming took off 4 bases at V and 4 bases at J, with 10 bases between the two ends. CDR1 and CDR2 from the germline V gene are PRHDT and FYEKMQ (reference sequence). The CDR3: CASSSPPGTGELFF. The CDR3 DNA sequence: TGTGCCAGCAGCTCCCCTCCGGGCACCGGGGAGCTGTTTTTT. Looking up the rest from reference TRBV13 and TRBJ2-2 gives the full variable domain: AAGVIQSPRHLIKEKRETATLKCYPIPRHDTVYWYQQGPGQDPQFLISFYEKMQSDKGSIPDRFSAQQFSDYHSELNMSSLELGDSALYFCASSSPPGTGELFFGEGSRLTVL.

J is TRBJ2-2 and V is TRBV5-6; 8 nucleotides line up with TRBD1. This CDR3 has 15 residues. CDR1 SGHDT and CDR2 YYEEEE come from the germline V gene. The V gene end was trimmed by 2 bases and the J gene end by 6 bases; junction bases not matched to a gene: 6. The CDR3 nucleotides read TGTGCCAGCAGCTTTTGGACAGGGCTTGCCGGGGAGCTGTTTTTT. It is translated as CASSFWTGLAGELFF.

This clone was seen just once. The chain combines TRBV18 with TRBJ2-3; 12 bases align to TRBD2. Germline trimming cut 8 bases from V and 1 base from J; bases unmatched to any gene: 1. This CDR3 contains 14 residues. Germline-derived CDR1 and CDR2 are KGHSH and LQKENI. The CDR3 loop reads CASRTSGGTDTQYF. The DNA of the CDR3 is TGTGCCAGCCGGACTAGCGGGGGCACAGATACGCAGTATTTT.

Note on this clone: Additional DNA sequences in this sample encode the identical CDR3. The chain combines TRBV2 with TRBJ1-2; D is uncertain. The CDR3 runs 15 residues. V lost 6 bases, J lost 2 bases, and 16 bases lay in between. Germline CDR1 SNHLY, CDR2 FYNNEI. CDR3: CASRERGGENYGYTF. CDR3 in DNA: TGTGCCAGCAGGGAACGCGGTGGAGAAAACTATGGCTACACCTTC.

The rearrangement joins TRBV27 to TRBJ2-7, with 7 positions matching TRBD1. CDR3 length equals 13 residues. The germline V gene encodes CDR1 MNHEY and CDR2 SMNVEV (reference sequence). Trimming cost V 5 bases and J 5 bases; bases outside gene matches: 6. The CDR3 DNA reads TGTGCCAGCAGTGCGCGACAGGGTCACGAGCAGTACGTC. This sequence encodes CASSARQGHEQYV.

The chain combines TRBV24-1 with TRBJ2-7; the match to TRBD1 covers 8 bases. The CDR3 extends over 17 amino acids. After removal of 3 bases from V and 6 bases from J, the junction contained 15 bases not matched to a gene. In germline, CDR1 is KGHDR, CDR2 SFDVKD. This chain's CDR3 is CATSDPESDRATSEQYV. CDR3 bases: TGTGCCACCAGTGATCCGGAGTCGGACAGGGCAACAAGCGAGCAGTACGTC.

This chain uses TRBV7-9 with TRBJ1-3, with D possibly TRBD1 on 6 matching bases. Trimming left V 5 bases short and J 0 bases short, with 14 bases between. Germline CDR1 reads SEHNR; CDR2 reads FQNEAQ (reference sequence). This CDR3 has 16 amino acids. The CDR3: CASSTPQGTSGNTIYF. DNA of the CDR3: TGTGCCAGCAGCACCCCCCAGGGGACCTCTGGAAACACCATATATTTT.

The chain recombines TRBV12-1 with TRBJ1-4; the D call TRBD1 from the table was never checked on the DNA. TRBV12-1 is a pseudogene locus. The length of the CDR3 is 18 residues. Here the CDR3 DNA reads TGTGCCAGCAGTCCTGGGGCAGGGGAGATCTCAACTAATGAAAAACTGTTTTTT. Translated: CASSPGAGEISTNEKLFF.

This chain links TRBV10-3 with TRBJ1-2; TRBD1 is a possible D gene (5 bases). Trimming removed 1 base at V and 2 bases at J, with 11 bases between. The CDR3 has 15 amino acids. The germline gives CDR1 ENHRY, CDR2 SYGVKD. The CDR3 is CAISEYTGTNYGYTF. CDR3 DNA sequence: TGTGCCATCAGTGAGTATACAGGTACAAACTATGGCTACACCTTC.

The chain links TRBV24-1 to TRBJ2-1; 8 bases match TRBD1. CDR1 is KGHDR and CDR2 is SFDVKD in the germline V gene. The V gene end was trimmed by 3 bases and the J gene end by 9 bases; junction bases not matched to a gene: 6. The CDR3 spans 14 residues. The CDR3, as DNA: TGTGCCACCAGTGATCCTACAGGGGGAGGTGAGCAGTTCTTC. The encoded protein is CATSDPTGGGEQFF.

This clone was found once. The rearrangement joins TRBV19 to TRBJ1-2; maybe TRBD1 (5 bases). Germline V CDR1 and CDR2: LNHDA, SQIVND (reference sequence). V lost 6 bases and J lost 7, with 21 bases in between. The CDR3 has 15 residues. Here the CDR3 reads CASRDSQGSRIGYTF. The CDR3 DNA reads TGTGCCAGTAGAGACTCCCAGGGCTCCAGGATTGGCTACACCTTC. The full variable domain, with the rest looked up from reference TRBV19 and TRBJ1-2, is DGGITQSPKYLFRKEGQNVTLSCEQNLNHDAMYWYRQDPGQGLRLIYYSQIVNDFQKGDIAEGYSVSREKKESFPLTVTSAQKNPTAFYLCASRDSQGSRIGYTFGSGTRLTVV.

This chain joins TRBV5-1 and TRBJ2-7; 9 nucleotides align to TRBD1. Germline loops: CDR1 SGHRS, CDR2 YFSETQ. V trimming: 4 bases; J trimming: 2 bases; junction bases outside the gene matches: 4. CDR3 length: 14 amino acids. CDR3 nucleotide sequence: TGCGCCAGCAGCCTTGGACAGGGGCCCTACGAGCAGTACTTC. This sequence encodes CASSLGQGPYEQYF.